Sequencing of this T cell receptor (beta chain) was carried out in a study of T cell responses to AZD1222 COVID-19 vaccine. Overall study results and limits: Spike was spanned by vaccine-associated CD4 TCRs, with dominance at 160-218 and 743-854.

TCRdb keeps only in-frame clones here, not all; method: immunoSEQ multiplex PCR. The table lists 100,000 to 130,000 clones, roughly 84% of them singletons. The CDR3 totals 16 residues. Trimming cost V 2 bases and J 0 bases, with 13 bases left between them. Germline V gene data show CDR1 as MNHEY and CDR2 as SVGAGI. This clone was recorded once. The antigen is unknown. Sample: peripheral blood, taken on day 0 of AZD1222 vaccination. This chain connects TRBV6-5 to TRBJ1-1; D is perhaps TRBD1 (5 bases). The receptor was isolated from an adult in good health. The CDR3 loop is CASSYPRDGVNTEAFF. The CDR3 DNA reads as TGTGCCAGCAGTTACCCGAGGGACGGGGTGAACACTGAAGCTTTCTTT.